Presented here are 9 T cell receptor beta chains from one specimen sequenced in a study of cytomegalovirus exposure and HLA in healthy donors (dated by TCRdb to about 2017). Library method: the immunoSEQ multiplex PCR assay. The multiplex PCR relied on a mix of 60 forward primers for TCR Vbeta segments and 13 reverse primers for TCR Jbeta segments. TCRdb mirrors the immuneACCESS table, restricted to in-frame sequences. Some clones are absent from its copies; in checked studies, under half trace to an unresolved V gene, and the reason for the others is unknown. This sample holds 150,000 or so clones; more than 65% were observed only once. Together, the top ten hold 1.5% to 2% of the sample. Sequenced material: PBMCs. All receptors derive from a woman in her 30s in good health and CMV-seronegative.

This sequence joins TRBV14 and TRBJ1-1; the D is unclear. The V end was cut by 1 base, the J end by 4 bases, with 10 bases between. Germline assignment: CDR1 SGHDN and CDR2 FVKESK. The CDR3 has 14 residues. Here the CDR3 reads CASSQVLIFTEAFF. DNA for the CDR3: TGTGCCAGCAGCCAAGTACTGATATTCACTGAAGCTTTCTTT.

This clone has more than one count but fewer than ten. CDR3 protein: CASSIPPGTGGNTEAFF. The CDR3 DNA reads TGTGCCAGCAGCATACCTCCCGGGACAGGGGGGAACACTGAAGCTTTCTTT. This chain connects TRBV7-9 to TRBJ1-1; 11 nucleotides match TRBD1. The CDR3 contains 17 residues. With 5 bases clipped from V and 1 base from J, the junction kept 9 bases outside the gene matches. CDR1 is SEHNR, CDR2 FQNEAQ, per germline (reference sequence).

The chain is built from TRBV6-5 and TRBJ1-2, with TRBD1 matching over 10 bases. V trimming: 6 bases; J trimming: 5 bases; junction bases outside the gene matches: 6. Germline V CDR1 and CDR2: MNHEY, SVGAGI. The CDR3 length is 14 residues. For the CDR3, the DNA is TGTGCCAGCAGGGGGACAGGGGCGATGTATGGCTACACCTTC. Its protein product is CASRGTGAMYGYTF.

The chain joins TRBV9 to TRBJ2-5; 7 bases match TRBD1. This CDR3 has 14 residues. Trimming removed 2 bases from V and 5 bases from J; junction bases left unmatched: 6. Germline V gene data show CDR1 as SGDLS and CDR2 as YYNGEE. CDR3 loop: CASSVSRGRETQYF. The CDR3 DNA follows: TGTGCCAGCAGCGTCTCAAGGGGGCGGGAGACCCAGTACTTC. Supplemented by reference TRBV9 and TRBJ2-5, the full variable domain reads DSGVTQTPKHLITATGQRVTLRCSPRSGDLSVYWYQQSLDQGLQFLIQYYNGEERAKGNILERFSAQQFPDLHSELNLSSLELGDSALYFCASSVSRGRETQYFGPGTRLLVL.

A few counts support this clone. The chain carries TRBV29-1 and TRBJ2-7, with D possibly TRBD2 on 6 matching bases. Per the germline V gene, CDR1 is SQVTM and CDR2 is ANQGSEA. V dropped 4 bases and J dropped 3 bases, with 13 bases sitting between them. This CDR3 is built from 13 residues. CDR3 sequence (DNA): TGCAGCGTTGGGTTTATGGGAGGCTACGAGCAGTACTTC. Residues: CSVGFMGGYEQYF.

The chain recombines TRBV15 with TRBJ2-7; the D gene is possibly TRBD1 (5 bases). The V end lost 8 bases, the J end lost 2 bases, and 13 bases lay between the germline ends. The CDR3 covers 13 residues. Germline V gene data show CDR1 as LNHNV and CDR2 as YYDKDF (reference sequence). CDR3 amino acids: CATGAPNTYEQYF. The DNA of the CDR3 is TGTGCCACCGGGGCACCAAATACCTACGAGCAGTACTTC.

The gene calls are TRBV27 and TRBJ2-7; 9 bases agree with TRBD1. In germline, CDR1 is MNHEY, CDR2 SMNVEV (reference sequence). Trimming removed 2 bases from V and 3 bases from J; junction bases left unmatched: 14. The CDR3 length is 18 residues. The CDR3 reads CASSLKGRTGGAGYEQYF. The CDR3 bases are TGTGCCAGCAGTTTAAAGGGCCGAACAGGGGGCGCGGGCTACGAGCAGTACTTC.

This sequence joins TRBV7-3 and TRBJ1-1; no firm D call. V dropped 1 base and J dropped 1 base, with 10 bases sitting between them. Germline CDR1 SGHTA, CDR2 FQGTGA. There are 15 residues in the CDR3. Here the CDR3 reads CASSLMAGRNTEAFF. The DNA of the CDR3 is TGTGCCAGCAGCTTAATGGCGGGCCGGAACACTGAAGCTTTCTTT.

This clone came up once. The genes are TRBV28 and TRBJ2-7; 10 nucleotides agree with TRBD1. The CDR3 contains 15 residues. V lost 6 bases, J lost 2 bases, and 7 bases stayed unmatched. The germline CDR1 and CDR2 sequences are MDHEN and SYDVKM. CDR3 region: CASSHFGTGAYEQYF. CDR3 sequence (DNA): TGTGCCAGCAGCCATTTTGGGACAGGGGCCTACGAGCAGTACTTC.